This T cell receptor beta chain was sequenced in a study of blood T cell repertoires in COVID-19. The overall study: COVID-19 samples collected from the United States, Italy and Spain covered acute and convalescent phases. Sample material is recorded as cDNA or gDNA derived from T cells, B-cell-depleted T cells, or PBMCs.

The CDR3 extends over 13 amino acids. V dropped 5 bases and J dropped 8; count of bases not matched to a gene: 3. Germline-derived CDR1 and CDR2 are SEHNR and FQNEAQ (reference sequence). A Seattle source enrolled patients during active infection and followed them longitudinally. Per the original data handling: By means of reference gene primer amplification, nucleated cell counts were estimated. Clones were read by immunoSEQ multiplex PCR, and TCRdb kept only the in-frame ones, dropping some. V, J and clone size derive from that table, while D and trimming were established from the DNA sequence. The sample holds hundreds of thousands of clones, just under 90% seen once.

This clonotype originated in a young woman with COVID-19, enrolled during active disease. Sequenced material: peripheral blood. The chain uses TRBV7-9 and TRBJ1-6; 7 bases match TRBD1. The chain's CDR3 is CASSRGTDSPLHF. CDR3 coding DNA: TGTGCCAGCAGCCGCGGGACAGATTCACCCCTCCACTTT.